Listed below are T cell receptor beta chains from one sample, sequenced in a study of control samples from healthy donors and cancer patients. Repertoires were generated with immunoSEQ multiplex PCR, while TCRdb's copy carries only in-frame clones and drops some. The table records approximately 86,000 clones, approximately 93% of them present only once. The sample taken for sequencing was blood. Source of these receptors: a woman in her twenties or thirties in good health. The CDR3 runs from the conserved cysteine through the conserved F or W. The D gene is left open where the match is weak. Clone size is shown for a subset of rows, as once, few, many or a class of expanded clone.

V	J	D	size	length	CDR3	DNA
TRBV3-1/TRBV3-2	TRBJ2-3	TRBD2	NA	16	CASRPKGTSVTDTQYF	TGTGCCAGCAGACCTAAAGGGACTAGCGTAACCGATACGCAGTATTTT
TRBV7-7	TRBJ1-2	NA	NA	12	CAPPPGQNGYTF	TGTGCCCCCCCGCCCGGCCAGAATGGCTACACCTTC
TRBV10-3	TRBJ1-2	NA	NA	16	CAISDLLDSRNYGYTF	TGTGCCATCAGTGACCTTCTGGATAGCCGGAACTATGGCTACACCTTC
TRBV2	TRBJ1-1	NA	NA	14	CASRRDTLNTEAFF	TGTGCCAGCAGGAGGGACACTTTGAACACTGAAGCTTTCTTT
TRBV9	TRBJ1-4	NA	once	17	CASSRGGGGTTNEKLFF	TGTGCCAGCAGCCGAGGGGGGGGCGGAACGACTAATGAAAAACTGTTTTTT
TRBV18	TRBJ2-5	TRBD2	NA	14	CASSPRGGSETQYF	TGTGCCAGCTCACCCCGGGGGGGATCGGAGACCCAGTACTTC
TRBV13	TRBJ2-5	NA	NA	16	CASSLGAQVPQETQYF	TGTGCCAGCAGCTTAGGGGCACAGGTGCCCCAAGAGACCCAGTACTTC
TRBV7-8	TRBJ2-3	NA	few	17	CASSLEGGGQRTDTQYF	TGTGCCAGCAGCTTAGAGGGTGGGGGACAACGCACAGATACGCAGTATTTT
TRBV11-3	TRBJ2-4	NA	NA	15	CASSLIAGPKNIQYF	TGTGCCAGCAGCTTAATCGCAGGGCCCAAAAACATTCAGTACTTC
TRBV5-1	TRBJ1-2	NA	NA	14	CASSLGSGEYGYTF	TGCGCCAGCAGCTTGGGGTCAGGGGAATATGGCTACACCTTC
TRBV7-9	TRBJ1-4	TRBD1	NA	15	CASSLDYRGNEKLFF	TGTGCCAGCAGCTTAGACTACAGGGGGAACGAAAAACTGTTTTTT
TRBV11-2	TRBJ1-1	NA	NA	14	CASLNREGSSEAFF	TGTGCCAGCCTGAACAGGGAGGGGAGTTCTGAAGCTTTCTTT
TRBV7-3	TRBJ2-7	TRBD1	NA	18	CASSSRPTRTGGIYEQYF	TGTGCCAGCAGCTCCCGACCCACCCGGACAGGGGGAATCTACGAGCAGTACTTC
TRBV14	TRBJ2-5	NA	NA	14	CASSIQQGIGTQYF	TGTGCCAGCAGCATACAGCAGGGGATAGGGACCCAGTACTTC
TRBV14	TRBJ2-7	NA	NA	13	CASSQSPRNEQYF	TGTGCCAGCAGCCAATCACCAAGGAACGAGCAGTACTTC
TRBV2	TRBJ2-1	TRBD2	NA	16	CASSDRTSGIYNEQFF	TGTGCCAGCAGTGACCGGACTAGCGGGATCTACAATGAGCAGTTCTTC
TRBV6-5	TRBJ1-1	NA	NA	14	CASSYSGTNTEAFF	TGTGCCAGCAGTTACTCGGGCACGAACACTGAAGCTTTCTTT
TRBV4-1	TRBJ2-5	TRBD2	NA	15	CASSQDSGRGETQYF	TGCGCCAGCAGCCAAGATAGCGGGAGAGGGGAGACCCAGTACTTC
TRBV5-4	TRBJ2-1	TRBD1	NA	15	CASSLGQGAYNEQFF	TGTGCCAGCAGCTTAGGACAGGGGGCCTACAATGAGCAGTTCTTC
TRBV19	TRBJ2-2	TRBD1	few	14	CASQAGTETGELFF	TGTGCCAGCCAAGCCGGGACAGAAACCGGGGAGCTGTTTTTT
TRBV28	TRBJ2-3	TRBD1	NA	13	CASSFGLQGATYF	TGTGCCAGCAGTTTTGGGCTACAGGGGGCAACGTATTTT
TRBV5-4	TRBJ1-2	NA	NA	12	CASSPQGFGYTF	TGTGCCAGCAGCCCACAGGGTTTTGGCTACACCTTC
TRBV12-5	TRBJ2-1	NA	NA	15	CASALPGISYNEQFF	TGTGCTAGTGCCTTGCCCGGGATCTCCTACAATGAGCAGTTCTTC
TRBV24-1	TRBJ2-1	TRBD2	NA	16	CATSDLTSGSYNEQFF	TGTGCCACCAGTGATTTGACTAGCGGGAGTTACAATGAGCAGTTCTTC
TRBV27	TRBJ2-3	TRBD2	NA	17	CASSLSSSGSIADTQYF	TGTGCCAGCAGTTTATCGTCTAGCGGGAGTATCGCAGATACGCAGTATTTT
TRBV7-2	TRBJ1-3	NA	NA	15	CASSMWKGTGNTIYF	TGTGCCAGCAGCATGTGGAAGGGTACTGGAAACACCATATATTTT
TRBV4-2	TRBJ1-2	NA	NA	12	CASTSTAYGYTF	TGTGCCAGCACTTCGACAGCCTATGGCTACACCTTC
TRBV14	TRBJ2-7	TRBD1	NA	20	CASSQEDFTLRDRLPYEQYF	TGTGCCAGCAGCCAAGAGGATTTTACACTTCGGGACAGGCTTCCCTACGAGCAGTACTTC
TRBV30	TRBJ1-6	NA	NA	13	CAWSVNDNSPLHF	TGTGCCTGGAGTGTAAACGATAATTCACCCCTCCACTTT
TRBV18	TRBJ2-5	TRBD1	NA	15	CASSPQDRVGETQYF	TGTGCCAGCTCACCGCAAGACAGGGTGGGAGAGACCCAGTACTTC